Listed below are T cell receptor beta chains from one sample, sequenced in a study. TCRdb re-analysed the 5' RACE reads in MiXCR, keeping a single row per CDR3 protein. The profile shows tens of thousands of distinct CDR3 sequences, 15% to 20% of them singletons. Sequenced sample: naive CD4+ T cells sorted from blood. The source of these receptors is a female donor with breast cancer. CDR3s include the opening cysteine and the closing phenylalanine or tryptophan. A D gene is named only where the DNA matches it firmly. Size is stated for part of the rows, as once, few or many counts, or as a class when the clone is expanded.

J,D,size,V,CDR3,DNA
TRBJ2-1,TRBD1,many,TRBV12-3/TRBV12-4,CASTDVGTVSYNEQFF,TGTGCCAGCACCGATGTAGGGACAGTCTCCTACAATGAGCAGTTCTTC
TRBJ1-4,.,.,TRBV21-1,CASRTASGKLFF,TGTGCCAGCAGGACAGCCTCGGGAAAACTGTTTTTT
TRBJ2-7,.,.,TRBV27,CASIRGHEQYF,TGTGCCAGCATCAGGGGCCACGAGCAGTACTTC
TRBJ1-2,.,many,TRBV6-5,CASSSQGGYSYGYTF,TGTGCCAGCAGTTCGCAGGGAGGATATAGCTATGGCTACACCTTC
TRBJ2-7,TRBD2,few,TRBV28,CAGSSPGGAGYEQYF,TGTGCCGGCAGTTCCCCGGGGGGGGCGGGTTACGAGCAGTACTTC
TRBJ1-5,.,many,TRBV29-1,CSVGKDRDQPQHF,TGCAGCGTTGGAAAGGACAGAGACCAGCCCCAGCATTTT
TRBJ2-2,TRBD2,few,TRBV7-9,CASSLGLAALGEVAGELFF,TGTGCCAGCAGCTTGGGACTAGCGGCCCTAGGGGAAGTCGCCGGGGAGCTGTTTTTT
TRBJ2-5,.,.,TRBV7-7,CASSPGTLGETQYF,TGTGCTAGCAGCCCGGGGACACTCGGGGAGACCCAGTACTTC
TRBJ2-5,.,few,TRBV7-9,CASSCWGGNQETQYF,TGTGCCAGCAGCTGCTGGGGGGGCAATCAAGAGACCCAGTACTTC
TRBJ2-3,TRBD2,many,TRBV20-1,CSSTSGRGAGDTQYF,TGCAGTTCGACTAGCGGGAGGGGAGCTGGAGATACGCAGTATTTT
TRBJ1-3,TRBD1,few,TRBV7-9,CASSLTRQGPGNTIYF,TGTGCCAGCAGCCTAACGAGACAGGGCCCTGGAAACACCATATATTTT
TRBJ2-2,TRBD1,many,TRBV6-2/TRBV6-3,CASSEGQRTGELFF,TGTGCCAGCAGTGAGGGACAGCGCACCGGGGAGCTGTTTTTT
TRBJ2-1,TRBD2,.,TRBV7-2,CASSPRWGGSSYNEQFF,TGTGCCAGCAGCCCCCGCTGGGGCGGGAGCTCCTACAATGAGCAGTTCTTC
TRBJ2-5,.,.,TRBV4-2,CASSQRGSALQETQYF,TGTGCCAGCAGCCAAAGGGGGTCGGCGTTGCAAGAGACCCAGTACTTC
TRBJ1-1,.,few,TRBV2,CANRQDGNEAFF,TGTGCCAATAGACAGGATGGGAATGAAGCTTTCTTT
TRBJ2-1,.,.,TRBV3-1,CASSQWSGQFF,TGTGCCAGCAGCCAATGGTCCGGGCAGTTCTTC
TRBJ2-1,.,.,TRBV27,CASSRSGGSSYNEQFF,TGTGCCAGCAGTCGAAGTGGGGGAAGCTCCTACAATGAGCAGTTCTTC
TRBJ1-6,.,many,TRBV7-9,CASSQRAGDSPLHF,TGTGCCAGCAGCCAAAGAGCGGGGGATTCACCCCTCCACTTT
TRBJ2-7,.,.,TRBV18,CASSVQNGYEQYF,TGTGCCAGCTCAGTTCAAAACGGATACGAGCAGTACTTC
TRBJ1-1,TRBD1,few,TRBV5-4,CASSRGQGTEAFF,TGTGCCAGCAGCAGGGGACAGGGCACTGAAGCTTTCTTT
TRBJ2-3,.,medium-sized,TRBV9,CASSAFVDTQYF,TGTGCCAGCAGCGCCTTTGTAGATACGCAGTATTTT
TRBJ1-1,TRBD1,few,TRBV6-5,CASSTQGDNTEAFF,TGTGCCAGCAGTACGCAGGGGGACAACACTGAAGCTTTCTTT
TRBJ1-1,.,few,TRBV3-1,CASREGGIAEAFF,TGTGCCTCCCGGGAGGGAGGGATTGCTGAAGCTTTCTTT
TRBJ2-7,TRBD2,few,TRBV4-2,CASSPTSSGRAYEQYF,TGTGCCAGCAGCCCTACCTCTAGCGGGAGGGCCTACGAGCAGTACTTC
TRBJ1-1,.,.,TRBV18,CASSPIKGISFTEAFF,TGTGCCAGCTCGCCGATTAAGGGGATAAGTTTCACTGAAGCTTTCTTT
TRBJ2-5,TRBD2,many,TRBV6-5,CASSFGTSEIETQYF,TGTGCCAGCAGTTTCGGGACTAGCGAGATTGAGACCCAGTACTTC
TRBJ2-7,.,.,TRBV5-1,CASSLELPASYEQYF,TGCGCCAGCAGCTTGGAGTTACCCGCCTCCTACGAGCAGTACTTC
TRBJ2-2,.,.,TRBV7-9,CASSLYRERTGELFF,TGTGCCAGCAGCCTCTACAGGGAAAGGACCGGGGAGCTGTTTTTT
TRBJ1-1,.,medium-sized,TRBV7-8,CASSPRVIVNTEAFF,TGTGCCAGCAGCCCTCGAGTGATAGTGAACACTGAAGCTTTCTTT
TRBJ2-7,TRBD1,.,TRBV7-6,CASSSAPGTVYEQYF,TGTGCCAGCAGCTCTGCCCCGGGGACAGTCTACGAGCAGTACTTC
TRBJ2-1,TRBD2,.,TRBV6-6,CVSGGMARISEQFF,TGTGTCAGCGGGGGGATGGCACGTATCAGTGAGCAGTTCTTC
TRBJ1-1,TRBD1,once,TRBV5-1,CASSVGRDSEAFF,TGCGCCAGCAGCGTGGGACGGGACAGCGAAGCTTTCTTT
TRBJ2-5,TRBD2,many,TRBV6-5,CAIGGLAGEETQYF,TGTGCCATCGGGGGACTAGCGGGAGAGGAGACCCAGTACTTC
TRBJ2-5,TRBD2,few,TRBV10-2,CASRLAGEETQYF,TGCGCCAGCAGACTAGCGGGAGAAGAGACCCAGTACTTC
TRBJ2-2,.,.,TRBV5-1,CASSLVPAATTGELFF,TGCGCCAGCAGCTTGGTACCGGCAGCCACAACCGGGGAGCTGTTTTTT
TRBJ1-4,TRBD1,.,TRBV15,CATSTPPTGAGEKLFF,TGTGCCACCAGCACCCCACCGACAGGGGCGGGGGAAAAACTGTTTTTT
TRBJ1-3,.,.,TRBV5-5,CASSSPSQSGNTIYF,TGTGCCAGCAGCTCCCCCTCCCAGTCTGGAAACACCATATATTTT
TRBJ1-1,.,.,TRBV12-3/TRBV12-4,CASISRARGTEAFF,TGTGCCAGCATCAGTCGGGCTAGGGGGACTGAAGCTTTCTTT
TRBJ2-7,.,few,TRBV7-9,CASSLPPSDRSSSYEQYF,TGTGCCAGCAGCTTACCCCCCTCTGACAGGTCCTCTTCCTACGAGCAGTACTTC
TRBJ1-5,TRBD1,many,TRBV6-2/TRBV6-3,CASSYAGGNQPQHF,TGTGCCAGCAGTTACGCAGGGGGTAATCAGCCCCAGCATTTT
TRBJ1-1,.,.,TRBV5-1,CASSLGPELNTEAFF,TGCGCCAGCAGCTTGGGACCAGAACTAAACACTGAAGCTTTCTTT
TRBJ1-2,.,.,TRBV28,CASQSPGAGLNGYTF,TGTGCCAGCCAAAGTCCTGGAGCAGGACTGAATGGCTACACCTTC
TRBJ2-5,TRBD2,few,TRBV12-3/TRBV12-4,CASSLRAGGPGTQYF,TGTGCCAGCAGTTTAAGAGCGGGAGGGCCGGGGACCCAGTACTTC
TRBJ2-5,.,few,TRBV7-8,CASRPRTAGETQYF,TGTGCCAGCAGACCAAGGACAGCAGGGGAGACCCAGTACTTC
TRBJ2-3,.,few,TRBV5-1,CASSLQDPEDTQYF,TGCGCCAGCAGCTTACAGGATCCCGAAGATACGCAGTATTTT
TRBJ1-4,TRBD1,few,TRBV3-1,CASSLGTGGRKLFF,TGTGCCAGCAGCCTTGGGACAGGGGGAAGAAAACTGTTTTTT
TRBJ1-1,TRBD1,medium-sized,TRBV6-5,CASRTTGATEAFF,TGTGCCAGCAGGACTACAGGGGCCACTGAAGCTTTCTTT